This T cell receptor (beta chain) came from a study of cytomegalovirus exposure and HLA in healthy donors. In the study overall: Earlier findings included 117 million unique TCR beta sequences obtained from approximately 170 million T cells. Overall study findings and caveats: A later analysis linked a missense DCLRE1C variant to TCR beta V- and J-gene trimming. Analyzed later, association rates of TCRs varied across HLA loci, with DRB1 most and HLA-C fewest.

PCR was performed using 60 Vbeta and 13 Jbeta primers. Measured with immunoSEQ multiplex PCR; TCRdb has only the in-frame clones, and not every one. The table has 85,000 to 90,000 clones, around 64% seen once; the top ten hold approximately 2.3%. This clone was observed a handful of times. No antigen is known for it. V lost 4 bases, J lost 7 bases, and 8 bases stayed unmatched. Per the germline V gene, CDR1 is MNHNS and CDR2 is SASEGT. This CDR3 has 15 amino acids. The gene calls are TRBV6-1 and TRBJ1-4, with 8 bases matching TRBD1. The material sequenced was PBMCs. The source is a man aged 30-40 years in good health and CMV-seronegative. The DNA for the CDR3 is TGTGCCAGCAGTGGGTGGACAGGGAAGGGTGAAAAACTGTTTTTT. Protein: CASSGWTGKGEKLFF.